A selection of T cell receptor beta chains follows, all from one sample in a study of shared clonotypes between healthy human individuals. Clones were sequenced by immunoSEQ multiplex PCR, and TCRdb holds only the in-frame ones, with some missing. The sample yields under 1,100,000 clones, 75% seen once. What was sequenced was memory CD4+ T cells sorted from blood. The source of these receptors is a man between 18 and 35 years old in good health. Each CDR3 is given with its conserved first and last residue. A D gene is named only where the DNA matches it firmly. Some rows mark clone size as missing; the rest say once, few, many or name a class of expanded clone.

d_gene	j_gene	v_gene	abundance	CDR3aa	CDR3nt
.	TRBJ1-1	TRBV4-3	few	CASSPVVMNTEAFF	TGCGCCAGCAGCCCCGTAGTTATGAACACTGAAGCTTTCTTT
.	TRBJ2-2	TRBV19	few	CASSPRNTGELFF	TGTGCCAGCTCCCCGAGGAACACCGGGGAGCTGTTTTTT
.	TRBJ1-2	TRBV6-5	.	CASSYAPLAHYGYTF	TGTGCCAGCAGTTACGCGCCTTTGGCACACTATGGCTACACCTTC
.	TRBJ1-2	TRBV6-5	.	CVSSSPYGYTF	TGTGTTAGCAGTTCCCCCTATGGCTACACCTTC
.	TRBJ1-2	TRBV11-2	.	CASSSRWGYTF	TGTGCCAGCAGCTCACGATGGGGCTACACCTTC
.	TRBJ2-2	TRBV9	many	CASSVGAGRGTGELFF	TGTGCCAGCAGCGTAGGGGCGGGACGGGGCACCGGGGAGCTGTTTTTT
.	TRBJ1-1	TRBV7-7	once	CASSLGSTEAFF	TGTGCTAGCAGCTTAGGGTCGACTGAAGCTTTCTTT
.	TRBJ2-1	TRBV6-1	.	CASSEGSTSYNEQFF	TGTGCCAGCAGTGAAGGGTCAACCTCCTACAATGAGCAGTTCTTC
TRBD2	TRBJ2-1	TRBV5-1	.	CASREGGRIDEQFF	TGCGCCAGTCGGGAGGGGGGGCGAATCGATGAGCAGTTCTTC
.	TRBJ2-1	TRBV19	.	CASTSDFNNEQFF	TGTGCCAGTACCTCGGACTTCAACAATGAGCAGTTCTTC
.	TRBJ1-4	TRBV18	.	CASSHSRANEKLFF	TGTGCCAGCTCCCACAGTCGGGCTAATGAAAAACTGTTTTTT
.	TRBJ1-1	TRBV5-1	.	CASSQQGDTEAFF	TGCGCCAGCAGCCAGCAAGGGGACACTGAAGCTTTCTTT